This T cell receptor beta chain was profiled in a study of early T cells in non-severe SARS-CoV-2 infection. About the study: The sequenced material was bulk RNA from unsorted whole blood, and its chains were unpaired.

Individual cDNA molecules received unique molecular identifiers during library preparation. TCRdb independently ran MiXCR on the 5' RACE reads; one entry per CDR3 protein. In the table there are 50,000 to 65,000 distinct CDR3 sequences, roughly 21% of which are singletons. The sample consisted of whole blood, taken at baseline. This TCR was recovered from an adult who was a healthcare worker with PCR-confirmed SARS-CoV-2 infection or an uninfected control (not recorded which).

This chain's CDR3 is CASNRQGGEQYF. In nucleotides, the CDR3 is TGTGCCAGCAACCGACAGGGGGGCGAGCAGTACTTC. This chain joins TRBV12-3 or TRBV12-4 and TRBJ2-7, with 9 bases that match TRBD1. This CDR3 comprises 12 residues. The junction had 4 bases not matched to a gene; V was cut back by 7 bases and J by 6 bases.